This paragraph reports one TCR beta chain. CDR3 length: 17 amino acids. Trimming at V came to 6 bases and at J to 0 bases, leaving 12 bases not matched to a gene. In germline, CDR1 is LNHDA, CDR2 SQIVND (reference sequence). Assay used: immunoSEQ multiplex PCR; TCRdb lists only in-frame clones, some missing. Of about 61,000 clones listed, around 87% are singletons. This sample is part of a study of technical replicates of blood from several donors. The sequence was collected from a human donor in good health. Some clones in this sample may be carry-over from other donors' samples. The V call is TRBV19, the J call TRBJ1-2; 8 bases are shared with TRBD1. The sequencing input was PBMCs. The CDR3 loop reads CASRATRTGISNYGYTF. The CDR3 coding sequence is TGTGCCAGTAGGGCGACACGGACAGGGATCTCTAACTATGGCTACACCTTC.